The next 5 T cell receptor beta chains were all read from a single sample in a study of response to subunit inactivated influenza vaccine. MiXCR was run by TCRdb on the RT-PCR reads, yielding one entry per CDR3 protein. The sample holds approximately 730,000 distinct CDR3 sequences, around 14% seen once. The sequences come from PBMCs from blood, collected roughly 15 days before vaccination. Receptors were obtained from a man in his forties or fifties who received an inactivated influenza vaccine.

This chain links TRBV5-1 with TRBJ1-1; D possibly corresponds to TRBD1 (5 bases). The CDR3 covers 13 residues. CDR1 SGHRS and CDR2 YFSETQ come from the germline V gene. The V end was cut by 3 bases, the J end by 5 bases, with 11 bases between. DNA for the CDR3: TGCGCCAGCAGCTGGGGGGAGGAAACTGAAGCTTTCTTT. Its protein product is CASSWGEETEAFF.

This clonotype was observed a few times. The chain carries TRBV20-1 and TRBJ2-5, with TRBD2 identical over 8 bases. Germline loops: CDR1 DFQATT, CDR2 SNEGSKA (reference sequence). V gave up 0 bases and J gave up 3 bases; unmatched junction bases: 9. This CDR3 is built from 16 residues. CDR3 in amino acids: CSARDLQREFEETQYF. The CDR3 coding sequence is TGCAGTGCTAGAGATTTACAGCGGGAGTTCGAAGAGACCCAGTACTTC.

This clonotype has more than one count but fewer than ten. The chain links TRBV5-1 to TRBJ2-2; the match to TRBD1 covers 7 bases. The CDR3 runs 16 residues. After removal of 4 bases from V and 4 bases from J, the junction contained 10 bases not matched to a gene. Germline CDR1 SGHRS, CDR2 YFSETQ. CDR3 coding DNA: TGCGCCAGCAGCATAATGACAGGGTGGTCCACCGGGGAGCTGTTTTTT. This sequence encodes CASSIMTGWSTGELFF.

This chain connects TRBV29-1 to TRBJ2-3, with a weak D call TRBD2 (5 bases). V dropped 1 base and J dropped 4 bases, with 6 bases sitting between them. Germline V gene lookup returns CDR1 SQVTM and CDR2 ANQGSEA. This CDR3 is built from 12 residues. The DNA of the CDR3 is TGCAGCGTTGAAGTGGGAGCAGATACGCAGTATTTT. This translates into CSVEVGADTQYF.

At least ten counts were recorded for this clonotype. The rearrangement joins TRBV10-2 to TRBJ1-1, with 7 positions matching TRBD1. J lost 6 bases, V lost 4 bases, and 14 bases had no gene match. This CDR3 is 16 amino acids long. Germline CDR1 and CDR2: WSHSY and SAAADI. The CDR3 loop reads CASSVARGAPGPEAFF. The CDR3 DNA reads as TGCGCCAGCAGTGTGGCCAGGGGGGCCCCTGGACCTGAAGCTTTCTTT.